The rows below give T cell receptor beta chains drawn from one sample of a study of breast tumors, draining lymph nodes, adjacent tissues. From the multiplex PCR reads, TCRdb called clonotypes with MiXCR, one entry per CDR3 protein. The data show about 130,000 distinct CDR3 sequences, 21% seen once. The sequencing input was axillary lymph node tissue. The receptor source for this set is a female donor with breast cancer. Some clones in this sample may be carry-over from other donors' samples. The CDR3 runs from the conserved cysteine through the conserved F or W. The D gene is left open where the match is weak. The size entry is marked missing in some rows and otherwise reads once, few, many or a size class.

>TRBV5-8|TRBJ2-7|many|TRBD1
CASSLGGRDSIYEQYF
TGTGCCAGCAGCTTGGGGGGCCGGGACAGCATCTACGAGCAGTACTTC
>TRBV12-5|TRBJ1-4|.|TRBD1
CVSGLRDRVQEKLFF
TGTGTTAGTGGCTTGAGGGACAGGGTACAGGAAAAACTGTTTTTT
>TRBV9|TRBJ2-2|.|TRBD1
CASSGRQGAATGELFF
TGTGCCAGCAGCGGACGGCAGGGGGCTGCCACCGGGGAGCTGTTTTTT
>TRBV5-1|TRBJ1-2|many|.
CASSQGKNYGYTF
TGCGCCAGCAGCCAGGGAAAAAACTATGGCTACACCTTC
>TRBV7-9|TRBJ2-7|many|.
CASSPGTHSYEQYF
TGTGCCAGCAGCCCCGGGACTCACTCCTACGAGCAGTACTTC
>TRBV28|TRBJ2-1|.|TRBD2
CASMGLLYNEQFF
TGTGCCAGCATGGGACTACTTTACAATGAGCAGTTCTTC
>TRBV18|TRBJ1-6|many|.
CASSPNLGHQNSPLHF
TGTGCCAGCTCACCAAATCTCGGACACCAAAATTCACCCCTCCACTTT
>TRBV6-1|TRBJ2-2|.|.
CASYSTGELFF
TGTGCCAGCTATTCTACCGGGGAGCTGTTTTTT
>TRBV27|TRBJ2-7|.|.
CASRIGPPPPGSFRDIQLEQYF
TGTGCCAGCAGAATAGGGCCCCCCCCCCCTGGATCCTTCCGGGACATTCAACTTGAGCAGTACTTC
>TRBV11-1|TRBJ2-7|many|.
CASSLDKGPYEQYF
TGTGCCAGCAGCTTAGATAAGGGCCCCTACGAGCAGTACTTC
>TRBV29-1|TRBJ2-3|many|.
CSVPRGSDTQYF
TGCAGCGTTCCCAGGGGATCGGATACGCAGTATTTT
>TRBV9|TRBJ2-1|many|.
CASSVEEGGHYNEQFF
TGTGCCAGCAGCGTAGAGGAGGGAGGCCACTACAATGAGCAGTTCTTC
>TRBV7-9|TRBJ2-1|many|.
CASSLGGPYNEQFF
TGTGCCAGCAGCTTAGGGGGGCCCTACAATGAGCAGTTCTTC
>TRBV15|TRBJ1-5|many|TRBD1
CATSREGGDQPQHF
TGTGCCACCAGCAGAGAAGGGGGCGATCAGCCCCAGCATTTT
>TRBV5-1|TRBJ2-1|.|.
CASSVGGSSYTEQFF
TGCGCCAGCAGCGTTGGCGGTAGTTCCTACACTGAGCAGTTCTTC
>TRBV5-5|TRBJ1-4|many|.
CASSLGTFNAKLFF
TGTGCCAGCAGCTTGGGGACATTTAACGCAAAACTGTTTTTT
>TRBV11-2|TRBJ2-5|.|TRBD1
CASGPTGGIGLAETQYF
TGTGCCAGCGGCCCGACAGGGGGTATAGGCTTGGCAGAGACCCAGTACTTC
>TRBV2|TRBJ1-2|many|TRBD1
CASSYATSGQGLGYTF
TGTGCCAGCAGTTACGCCACCTCGGGACAGGGTTTAGGCTACACCTTC
>TRBV29-1|TRBJ2-1|many|.
CSVGGASSYNEQFF
TGCAGCGTTGGGGGGGCGAGCTCCTACAATGAGCAGTTCTTC
>TRBV7-8|TRBJ1-6|many|.
CASSPPRQGYNSPLHF
TGTGCCAGCTCCCCCCCCCGGCAGGGTTATAATTCACCCCTCCACTTT
>TRBV10-3|TRBJ2-2|many|.
CAITRGAPTTGELFF
TGTGCCATCACCAGAGGGGCTCCGACCACCGGGGAGCTGTTTTTT
>TRBV5-5|TRBJ1-3|.|.
CASSLGHLSGNTIYF
TGTGCCAGCAGCTTGGGACATCTCTCTGGAAACACCATATATTTT
>TRBV18|TRBJ2-1|few|TRBD1
CASSPLDRGSYNEQFF
TGTGCCAGCTCACCATTGGACAGGGGGTCCTACAATGAGCAGTTCTTC
>TRBV6-5|TRBJ1-5|many|TRBD1
CASSSNSGGYNQPQHF
TGTGCCAGCAGTTCTAACTCAGGGGGCTACAATCAGCCCCAGCATTTT
>TRBV3-1|TRBJ2-5|many|.
CASSQAGAKGETQYF
TGTGCCAGCAGCCAAGCTGGGGCTAAGGGAGAGACCCAGTACTTC
>TRBV20-1|TRBJ2-7|many|TRBD2
CSARGPSGEQYF
TGCAGTGCTAGAGGGCCTAGCGGAGAGCAGTACTTC
>TRBV28|TRBJ1-2|.|.
CASSLLTSAAANYGYTF
TGTGCCAGCAGTTTATTAACATCGGCAGCCGCTAACTATGGCTACACCTTC
>TRBV18|TRBJ2-3|many|.
CASSQNLGSTDTQYF
TGTGCCAGCTCACAGAATTTAGGCAGCACAGATACGCAGTATTTT
>TRBV10-2|TRBJ2-2|many|.
CASSESNTGELFF
TGCGCCAGCAGTGAGTCCAACACCGGGGAGCTGTTTTTT
>TRBV11-2|TRBJ2-1|many|.
CASSPRVDNEQFF
TGTGCCAGCAGCCCCCGGGTCGACAATGAGCAGTTCTTC
>TRBV5-6|TRBJ1-2|few|.
CASSLPESRAYGYTF
TGTGCCAGCAGCTTGCCAGAGTCCAGGGCTTATGGCTACACCTTC
>TRBV6-4|TRBJ1-2|.|.
CASSDSGGYGYTF
TGTGCCAGCAGTGACTCAGGGGGCTATGGCTACACCTTC
>TRBV7-3|TRBJ2-1|many|.
CASPQRPYAGNEQFF
TGTGCCAGCCCCCAGCGGCCCTACGCAGGCAATGAGCAGTTCTTC
>TRBV10-3|TRBJ2-2|many|TRBD2
CAISAASGHTGELFF
TGTGCCATTAGTGCGGCTAGCGGTCACACCGGGGAGCTGTTTTTT
>TRBV28|TRBJ1-6|.|TRBD1
CASRRDRGTSYNSPLHF
TGTGCCAGCAGACGGGACAGGGGAACGTCCTATAATTCACCCCTCCACTTT
>TRBV19|TRBJ1-3|many|.
CASRIGGNTIYF
TGTGCCAGTAGAATCGGTGGAAACACCATATATTTT
>TRBV20-1|TRBJ2-1|many|.
CSAVRALYLDNEQFF
TGCAGTGCCGTACGGGCCCTATACTTGGACAATGAGCAGTTCTTC
>TRBV7-8|TRBJ2-1|many|.
CASSLYRSSYNEQFF
TGTGCCAGCAGCCTATACAGGAGCTCCTACAATGAGCAGTTCTTC
>TRBV20-1|TRBJ2-7|many|.
CSVIRSGLDEQYF
TGCAGTGTCATACGGTCCGGGCTTGACGAGCAGTACTTC
>TRBV3-1|TRBJ2-6|.|.
CASSQDHAPSGANVLTF
TGTGCCAGCAGCCAAGATCATGCCCCCTCTGGGGCCAACGTCCTGACTTTC
>TRBV18|TRBJ2-1|many|.
CASSQEDGLPHEQFF
TGTGCCAGCTCACAGGAGGACGGGCTACCACATGAGCAGTTCTTC
>TRBV28|TRBJ2-1|few|.
CASSPLGWYPYNEQFF
TGTGCCAGCAGTCCTCTCGGGTGGTACCCCTACAATGAGCAGTTCTTC
>TRBV5-4|TRBJ1-2|many|TRBD1
CASSFDRAGYTF
TGTGCCAGCAGCTTTGACAGGGCTGGCTACACCTTC
>TRBV20-1|TRBJ2-1|many|TRBD1
CSARDGDSGASYNEQFF
TGCAGTGCTAGAGATGGGGACAGCGGTGCCTCCTACAATGAGCAGTTCTTC
>TRBV2|TRBJ1-6|many|.
CASSDLTVSPLHF
TGTGCCAGCAGCGACTTGACAGTTTCACCCCTCCACTTT
>TRBV9|TRBJ2-1|many|.
CASSGGSGVSSYNEQFF
TGTGCCAGCAGCGGGGGAAGCGGCGTAAGCTCCTACAATGAGCAGTTCTTC
>TRBV7-9|TRBJ1-3|many|.
CASSSLVTGSSGNTIYF
TGTGCCAGCAGCTCCTTGGTCACAGGAAGTAGTGGAAACACCATATATTTT